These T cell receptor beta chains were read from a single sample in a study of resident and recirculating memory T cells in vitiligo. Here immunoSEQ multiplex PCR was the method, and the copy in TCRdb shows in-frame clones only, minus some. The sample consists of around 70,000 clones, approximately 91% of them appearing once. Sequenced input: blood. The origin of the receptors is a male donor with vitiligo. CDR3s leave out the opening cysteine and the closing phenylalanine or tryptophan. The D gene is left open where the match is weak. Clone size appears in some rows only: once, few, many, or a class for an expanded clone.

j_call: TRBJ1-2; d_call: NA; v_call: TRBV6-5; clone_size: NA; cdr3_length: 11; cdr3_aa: ASSYSDSYGYT
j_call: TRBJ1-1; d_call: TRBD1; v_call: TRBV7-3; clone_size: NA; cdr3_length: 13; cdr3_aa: ASSLGGGGGTEAF
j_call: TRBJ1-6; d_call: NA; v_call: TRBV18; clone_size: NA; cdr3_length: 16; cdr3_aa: ASSPRLSGLEGDSPLH
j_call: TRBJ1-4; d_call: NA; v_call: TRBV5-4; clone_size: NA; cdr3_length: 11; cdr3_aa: ASSLEHGEKLF
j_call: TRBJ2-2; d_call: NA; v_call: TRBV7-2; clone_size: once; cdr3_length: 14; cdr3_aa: ASSLTQRGNTGELF
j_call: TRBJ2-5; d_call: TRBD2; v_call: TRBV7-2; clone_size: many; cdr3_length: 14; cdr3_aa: ASSFLAGASQETQY
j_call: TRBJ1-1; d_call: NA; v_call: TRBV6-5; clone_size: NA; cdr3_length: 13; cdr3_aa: ASSYSQGWDTEAF
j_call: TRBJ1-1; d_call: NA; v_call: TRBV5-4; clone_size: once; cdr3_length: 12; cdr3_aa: ASSLGGVGTEAF
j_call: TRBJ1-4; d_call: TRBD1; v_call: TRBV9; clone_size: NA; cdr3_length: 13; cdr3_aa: ASSVRTGNNEKLF
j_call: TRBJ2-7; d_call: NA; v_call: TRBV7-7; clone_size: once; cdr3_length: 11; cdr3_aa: ASSSSSGNEQY
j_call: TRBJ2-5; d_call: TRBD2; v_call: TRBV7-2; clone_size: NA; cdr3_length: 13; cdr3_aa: ASSLEREYQETQY
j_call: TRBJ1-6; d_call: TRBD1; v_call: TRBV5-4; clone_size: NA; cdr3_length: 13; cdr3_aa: ASSADRGAGSPLH
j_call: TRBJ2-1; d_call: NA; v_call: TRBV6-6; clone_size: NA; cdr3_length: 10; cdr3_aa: ASTGSYNEQF
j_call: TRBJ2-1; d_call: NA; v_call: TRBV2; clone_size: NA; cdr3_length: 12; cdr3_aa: ASSVDGQYNEQF
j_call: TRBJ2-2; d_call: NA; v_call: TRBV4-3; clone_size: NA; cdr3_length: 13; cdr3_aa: ASSQGSANTGELF
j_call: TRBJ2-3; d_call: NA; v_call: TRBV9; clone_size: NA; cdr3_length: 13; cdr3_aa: ASSVVGLSTDTQY
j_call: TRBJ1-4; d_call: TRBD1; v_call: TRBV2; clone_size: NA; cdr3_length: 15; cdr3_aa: ASSEGTGGVGNEKLF
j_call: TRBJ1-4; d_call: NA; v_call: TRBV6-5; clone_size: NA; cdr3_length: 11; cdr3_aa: ASSLDTEEKLF
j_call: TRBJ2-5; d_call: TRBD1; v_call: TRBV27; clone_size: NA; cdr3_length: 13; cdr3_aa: ASSLSRGRGETQY
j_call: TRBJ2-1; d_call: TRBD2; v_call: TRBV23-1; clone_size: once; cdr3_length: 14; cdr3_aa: ASSHHSGFSYNEQF
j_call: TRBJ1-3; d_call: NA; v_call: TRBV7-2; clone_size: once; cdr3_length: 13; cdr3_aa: ASSLGGGAGNTIY
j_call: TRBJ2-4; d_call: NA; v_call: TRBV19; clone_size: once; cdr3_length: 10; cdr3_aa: ASSIDRDIQY
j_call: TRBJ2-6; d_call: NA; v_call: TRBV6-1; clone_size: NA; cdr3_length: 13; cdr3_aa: ASSDEGAGANVLT
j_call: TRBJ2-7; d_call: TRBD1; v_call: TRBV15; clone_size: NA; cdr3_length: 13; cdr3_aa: ATSRPGTGGYEQY
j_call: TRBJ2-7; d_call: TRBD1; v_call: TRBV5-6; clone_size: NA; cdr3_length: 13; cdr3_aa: ASSPTGGLTYEQY
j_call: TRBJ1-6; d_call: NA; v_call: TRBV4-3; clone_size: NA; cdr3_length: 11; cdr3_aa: ASSQEADSPLH
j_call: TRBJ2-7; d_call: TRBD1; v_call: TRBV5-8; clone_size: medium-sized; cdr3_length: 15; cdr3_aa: ASSSTERDRPLYEQY
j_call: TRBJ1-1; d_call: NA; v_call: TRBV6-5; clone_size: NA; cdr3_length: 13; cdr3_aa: ASSYSSGVNTEAF
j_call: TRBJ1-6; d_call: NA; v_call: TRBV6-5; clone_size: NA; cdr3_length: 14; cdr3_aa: ASSYSTAGRNSPLH
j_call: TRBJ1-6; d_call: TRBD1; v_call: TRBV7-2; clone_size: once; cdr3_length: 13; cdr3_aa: ASSLAPGQGEPLH
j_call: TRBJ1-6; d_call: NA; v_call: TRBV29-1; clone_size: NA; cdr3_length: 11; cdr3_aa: SVEITGHGPLH
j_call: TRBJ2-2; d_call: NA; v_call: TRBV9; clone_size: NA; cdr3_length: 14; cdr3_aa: ASSAVGRGGPGELF
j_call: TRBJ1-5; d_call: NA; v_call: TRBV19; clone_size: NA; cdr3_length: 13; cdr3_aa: ASSSRVSSNQPQH
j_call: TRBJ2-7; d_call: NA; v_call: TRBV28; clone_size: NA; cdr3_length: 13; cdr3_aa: ASSLPTGSSYEQY
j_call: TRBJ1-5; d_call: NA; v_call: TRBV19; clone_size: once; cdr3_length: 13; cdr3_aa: ASSVHTGLHQPQH
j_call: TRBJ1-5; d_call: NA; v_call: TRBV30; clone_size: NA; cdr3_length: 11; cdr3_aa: AWSGGGNQPQH
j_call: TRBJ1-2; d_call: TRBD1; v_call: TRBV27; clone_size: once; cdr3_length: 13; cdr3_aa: ASSLSGTGPSGYT
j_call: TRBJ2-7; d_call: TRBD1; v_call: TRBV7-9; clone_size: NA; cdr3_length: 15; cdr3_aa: ASSPNPGQVLDYEQY
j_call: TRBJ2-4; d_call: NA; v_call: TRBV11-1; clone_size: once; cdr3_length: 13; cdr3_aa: ASSAVSRGVNIQY
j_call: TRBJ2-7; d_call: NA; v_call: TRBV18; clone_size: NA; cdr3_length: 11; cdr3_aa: ASSIGQIYEQY
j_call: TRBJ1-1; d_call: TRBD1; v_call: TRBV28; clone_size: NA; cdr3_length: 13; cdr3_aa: ASSFGQGAQSEAF
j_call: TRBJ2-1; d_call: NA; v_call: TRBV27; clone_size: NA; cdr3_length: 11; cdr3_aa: ASSLAGYNEQF
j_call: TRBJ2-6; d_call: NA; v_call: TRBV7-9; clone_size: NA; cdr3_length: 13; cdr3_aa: ASSLDGFGANVLT
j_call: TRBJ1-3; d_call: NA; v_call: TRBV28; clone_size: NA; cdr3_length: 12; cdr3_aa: ASRESLSGNTIY
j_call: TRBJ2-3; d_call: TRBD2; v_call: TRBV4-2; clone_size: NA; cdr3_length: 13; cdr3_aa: ASSSTGLATDTQY
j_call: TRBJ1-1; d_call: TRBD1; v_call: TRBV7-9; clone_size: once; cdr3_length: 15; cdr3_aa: ASSLLWTGARNTEAF
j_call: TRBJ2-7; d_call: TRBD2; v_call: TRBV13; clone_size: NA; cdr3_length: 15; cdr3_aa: ASSLGRLAGRTYEQY
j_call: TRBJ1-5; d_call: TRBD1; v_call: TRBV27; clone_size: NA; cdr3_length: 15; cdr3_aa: ASSPNPRDRAGQPQH